This T cell receptor beta chain appears in the sequencing data of a study of regulatory T cells in long-lasting Graves disease. Study-level findings and limits: The study found persistent patients shared more public clonotypes (more than 2,500) than new patients (about 880).

Construction of the TCR beta libraries employed iRepertoire HTBI primers in conjunction with Arm-PCR of CDR3 regions. MiXCR, run by TCRdb on the multiplex PCR reads, gives a single entry per CDR3 protein. The table shows about half a million distinct CDR3 sequences, with roughly 22% occurring only once. Ten or more counts support this clonotype. Its antigen is still unknown. CDR1 is SEHNR, CDR2 FQNEAQ, per germline (reference sequence). The CDR3 contains 14 residues. V was clipped by 8 bases and J by 1 base, with 14 bases between them. The time point was: persistent/refractory GD, antithyroid drugs over 5 years with positive TRAb. The TCR library used RNA extracted from PBMCs.

This chain joins TRBV7-9 and TRBJ1-1; D possibly corresponds to TRBD1 (6 bases). The sequence came from a female donor with Graves disease. This specimen consisted of peripheral blood mononuclear cells (PBMCs), obtained when the disease was refractory, from a patient treated with antithyroid drugs. The CDR3 DNA sequence: TGTGCCAGCGTCTTGCGGACAGCGAACACTGAAGCTTTCTTT. Its translation is CASVLRTANTEAFF. The whole variable domain, filled in from reference TRBV7-9 and TRBJ1-1, reads DTGVSQNPRHKITKRGQNVTFRCDPISEHNRLYWYRQTLGQGPEFLTYFQNEAQLEKSRLLSDRFSAERPKGSFSTLEIQRTEQGDSAMYLCASVLRTANTEAFFGQGTRLTVV.